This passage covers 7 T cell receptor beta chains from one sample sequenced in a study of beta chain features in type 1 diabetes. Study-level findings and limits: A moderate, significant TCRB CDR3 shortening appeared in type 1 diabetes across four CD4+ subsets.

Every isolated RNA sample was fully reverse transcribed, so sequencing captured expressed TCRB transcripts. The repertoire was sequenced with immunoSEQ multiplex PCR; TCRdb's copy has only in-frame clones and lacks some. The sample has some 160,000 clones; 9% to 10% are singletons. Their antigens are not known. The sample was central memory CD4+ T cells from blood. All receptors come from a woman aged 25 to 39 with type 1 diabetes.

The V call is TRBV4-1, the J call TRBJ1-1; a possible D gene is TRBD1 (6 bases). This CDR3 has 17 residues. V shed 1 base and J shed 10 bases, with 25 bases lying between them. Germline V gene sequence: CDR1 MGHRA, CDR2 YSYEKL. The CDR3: CASSQAVVRDTRVIAFF. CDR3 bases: TGCGCCAGCAGCCAAGCGGTCGTAAGGGACACCAGGGTTATAGCTTTCTTT.

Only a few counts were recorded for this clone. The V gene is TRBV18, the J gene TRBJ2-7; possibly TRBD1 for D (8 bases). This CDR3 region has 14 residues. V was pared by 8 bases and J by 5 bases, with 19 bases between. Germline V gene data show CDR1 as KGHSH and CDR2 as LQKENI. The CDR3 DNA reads TGTGCCAGCCAGGGGGGGACAGGTGCGCACGAGCAGTACTTC. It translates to CASQGGTGAHEQYF.

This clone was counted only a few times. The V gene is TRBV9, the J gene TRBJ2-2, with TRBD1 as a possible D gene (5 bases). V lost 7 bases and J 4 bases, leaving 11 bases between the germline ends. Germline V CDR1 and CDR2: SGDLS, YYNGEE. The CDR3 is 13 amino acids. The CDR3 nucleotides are TGTGCCAGCGCTGGACAAGTCACCGGGGAGCTGTTTTTT. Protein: CASAGQVTGELFF.

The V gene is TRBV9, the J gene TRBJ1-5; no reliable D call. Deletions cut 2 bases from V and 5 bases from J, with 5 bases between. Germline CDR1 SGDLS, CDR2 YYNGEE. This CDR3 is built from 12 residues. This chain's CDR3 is CASSVRDQPQHF. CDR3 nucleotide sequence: TGTGCCAGCAGCGTGCGGGATCAGCCCCAGCATTTT.

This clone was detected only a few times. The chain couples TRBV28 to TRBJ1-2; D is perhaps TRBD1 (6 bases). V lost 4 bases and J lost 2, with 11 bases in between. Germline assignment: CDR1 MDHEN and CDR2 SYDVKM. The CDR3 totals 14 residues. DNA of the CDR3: TGTGCCAGCAGTTACAGGGTAGGGAACTATGGCTACACCTTC. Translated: CASSYRVGNYGYTF.

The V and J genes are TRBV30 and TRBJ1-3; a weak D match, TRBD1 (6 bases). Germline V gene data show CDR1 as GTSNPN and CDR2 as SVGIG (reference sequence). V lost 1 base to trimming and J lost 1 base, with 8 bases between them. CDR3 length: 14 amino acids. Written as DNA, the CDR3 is TGTGCCTGGAGTGGGACAGATTCTGGAAACACCATATATTTT. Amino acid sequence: CAWSGTDSGNTIYF. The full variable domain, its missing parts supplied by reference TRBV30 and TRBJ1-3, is SQTIHQWPATLVQPVGSPLSLECTVEGTSNPNLYWYRQAAGRGLQLLFYSVGIGQISSEVPQNLSASRPQDRQFILSSKKLLLSDSGFYLCAWSGTDSGNTIYFGEGSWLTVV.

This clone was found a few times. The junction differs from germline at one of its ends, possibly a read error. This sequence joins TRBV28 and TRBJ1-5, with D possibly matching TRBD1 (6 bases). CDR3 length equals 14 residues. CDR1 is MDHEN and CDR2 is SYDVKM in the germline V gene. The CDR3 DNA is TGTGCCAGCAGTTTAACAGGGTCGAATCGGCCCCAGCATTTT. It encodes CASSLTGSNRPQHF.